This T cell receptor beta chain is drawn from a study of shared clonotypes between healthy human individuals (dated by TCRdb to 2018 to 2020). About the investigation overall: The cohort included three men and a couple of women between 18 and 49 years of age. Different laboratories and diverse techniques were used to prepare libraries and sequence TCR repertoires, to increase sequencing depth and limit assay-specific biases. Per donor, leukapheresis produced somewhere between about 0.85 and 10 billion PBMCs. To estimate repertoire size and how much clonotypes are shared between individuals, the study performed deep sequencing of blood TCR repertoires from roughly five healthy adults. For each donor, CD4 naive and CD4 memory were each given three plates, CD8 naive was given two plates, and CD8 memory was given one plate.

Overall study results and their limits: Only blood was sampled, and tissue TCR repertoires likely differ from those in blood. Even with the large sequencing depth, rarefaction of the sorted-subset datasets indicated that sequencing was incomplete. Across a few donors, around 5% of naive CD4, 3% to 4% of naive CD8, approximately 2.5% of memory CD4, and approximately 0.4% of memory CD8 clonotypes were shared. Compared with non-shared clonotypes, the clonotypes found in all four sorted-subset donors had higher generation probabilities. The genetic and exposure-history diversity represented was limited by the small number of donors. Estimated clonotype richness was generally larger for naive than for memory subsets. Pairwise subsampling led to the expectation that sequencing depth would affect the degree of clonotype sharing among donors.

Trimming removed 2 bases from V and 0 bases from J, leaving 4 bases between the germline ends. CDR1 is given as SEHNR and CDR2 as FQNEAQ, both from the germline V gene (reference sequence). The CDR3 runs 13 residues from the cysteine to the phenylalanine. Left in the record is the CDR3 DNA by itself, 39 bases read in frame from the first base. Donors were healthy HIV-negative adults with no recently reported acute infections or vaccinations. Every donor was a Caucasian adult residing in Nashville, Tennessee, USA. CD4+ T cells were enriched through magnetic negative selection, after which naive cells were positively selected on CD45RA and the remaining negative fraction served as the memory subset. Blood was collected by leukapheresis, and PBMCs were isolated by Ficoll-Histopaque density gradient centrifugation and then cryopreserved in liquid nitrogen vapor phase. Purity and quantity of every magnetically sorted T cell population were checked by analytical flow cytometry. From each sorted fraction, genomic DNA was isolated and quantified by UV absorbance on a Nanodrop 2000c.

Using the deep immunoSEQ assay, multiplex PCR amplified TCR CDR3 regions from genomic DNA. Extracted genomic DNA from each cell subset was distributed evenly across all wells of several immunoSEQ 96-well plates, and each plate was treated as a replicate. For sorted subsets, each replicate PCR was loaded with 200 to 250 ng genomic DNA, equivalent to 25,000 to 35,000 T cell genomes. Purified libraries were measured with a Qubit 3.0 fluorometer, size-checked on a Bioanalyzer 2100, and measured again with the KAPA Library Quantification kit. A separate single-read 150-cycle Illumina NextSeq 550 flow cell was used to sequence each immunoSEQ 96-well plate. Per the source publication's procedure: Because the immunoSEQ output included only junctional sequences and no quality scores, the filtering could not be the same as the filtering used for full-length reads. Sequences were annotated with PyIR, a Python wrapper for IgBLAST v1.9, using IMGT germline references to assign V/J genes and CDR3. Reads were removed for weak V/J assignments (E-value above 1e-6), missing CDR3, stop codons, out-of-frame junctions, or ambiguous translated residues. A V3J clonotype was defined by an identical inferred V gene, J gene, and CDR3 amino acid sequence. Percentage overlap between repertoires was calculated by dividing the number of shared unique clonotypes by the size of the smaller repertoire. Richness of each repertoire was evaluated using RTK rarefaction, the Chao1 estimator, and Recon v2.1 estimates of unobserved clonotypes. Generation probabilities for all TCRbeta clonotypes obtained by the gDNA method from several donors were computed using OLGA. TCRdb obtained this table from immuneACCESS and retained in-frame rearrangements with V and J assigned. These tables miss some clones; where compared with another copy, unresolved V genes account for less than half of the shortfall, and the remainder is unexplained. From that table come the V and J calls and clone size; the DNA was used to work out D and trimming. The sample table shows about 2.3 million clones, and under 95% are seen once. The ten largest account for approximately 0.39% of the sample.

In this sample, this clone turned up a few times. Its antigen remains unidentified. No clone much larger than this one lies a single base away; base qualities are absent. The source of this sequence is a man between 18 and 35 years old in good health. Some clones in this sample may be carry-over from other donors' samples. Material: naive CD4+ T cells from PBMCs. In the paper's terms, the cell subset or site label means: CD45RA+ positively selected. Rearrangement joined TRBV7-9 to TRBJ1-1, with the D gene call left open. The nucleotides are TGTGCCAGCAGCTTATTTATGAACACTGAAGCTTTCTTT. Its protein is CASSLFMNTEAFF.